The rows below give T cell receptor beta chains drawn from one sample of a study of blood T cell repertoires in COVID-19. Profiled with immunoSEQ multiplex PCR; TCRdb holds only in-frame clones, not every one. The sample shows about 100,000 clones, roughly four fifths of them seen only once. The sample comprised peripheral blood. Receptors originate from a man aged 55 to 70 with acute or convalescent COVID-19. The CDR3 runs from the conserved cysteine through the conserved F or W. The D gene is left open where the match is weak. Rows give clone size only sometimes, using once, few, many, or a class for an expanded clone.

DNA,CDR3,D,size,V,J
TGCAGCGAAATGACAGGGGCGAACACTGAAGCTTTCTTT,CSEMTGANTEAFF,TRBD1,-,TRBV29-1,TRBJ1-1
TGTGCCAGCTCACCGCGGGACAGGGAGGACGAGCAGTACTTC,CASSPRDREDEQYF,TRBD1,-,TRBV18,TRBJ2-7
TGTGCCAGCAGTCCCAAGAACACTGAAGCTTTCTTT,CASSPKNTEAFF,-,-,TRBV11-3,TRBJ1-1
TGTGCCAGCAGACTAGCGGGGCGTAGCACAGATACGCAGTATTTT,CASRLAGRSTDTQYF,TRBD2,-,TRBV5-4,TRBJ2-3
TGCAGTCCCCGGGGGGAGACCCAGTACTTC,CSPRGETQYF,-,many,TRBV20-1,TRBJ2-5
TGTGCCAGCATTCTACAGGGAATCGGCAATCAGCCCCAGCATTTT,CASILQGIGNQPQHF,-,-,TRBV28,TRBJ1-5
TGTGCCTGGAGTGGTCGGACGCGGGAGCTCTACGAGCAGTACTTC,CAWSGRTRELYEQYF,TRBD2,-,TRBV30,TRBJ2-7
TGTGCCAGCAGCCCCGGGACTGGGGGGTTGGCTGAAGCTTTCTTT,CASSPGTGGLAEAFF,-,-,TRBV5-6,TRBJ1-1
TGTGCCAGTAGTCCCTCAAGGGCCGAAGGGGACGAGCAGTACTTC,CASSPSRAEGDEQYF,-,-,TRBV19,TRBJ2-7
TGTGCCAGCAGTACTTCAGGAGGGGGGGGTCAGCCCCAGCATTTT,CASSTSGGGGQPQHF,-,-,TRBV3-1/TRBV3-2,TRBJ1-5
TGTGCCAGCAGATCACAGGGAGTCCCTGAAGCTTTCTTT,CASRSQGVPEAFF,-,-,TRBV7-9,TRBJ1-1
TGTGCCAGCAGCTTAGATCATTCAGGACAGCCCCAGCATTTT,CASSLDHSGQPQHF,-,-,TRBV7-9,TRBJ1-5
TGTGCTAGCGCACTGACAGGGTTTGGTATCAATCAGCCCCAGCATTTT,CASALTGFGINQPQHF,TRBD1,-,TRBV12-5,TRBJ1-5
TGTGCCAGCAGCCCGGGACTAGCGGGAGGGGGGGGCACAGATACGCAGTATTTT,CASSPGLAGGGGTDTQYF,TRBD2,-,TRBV13,TRBJ2-3
TGTGCCGGGACAGGGGGCTCCTACGAGCAGTACTTC,CAGTGGSYEQYF,TRBD1,once,TRBV30,TRBJ2-7
TGTGCCAGCAGCCAAGGGGGTTCGGGACAGAGGTCCTATGGCTACACCTTC,CASSQGGSGQRSYGYTF,TRBD1,-,TRBV4-2,TRBJ1-2
TGTGCCAGCAGCTTAGCATGGGTTAGCGGGAAATTGGGCTCCTACAATGAGCAGTTCTTC,CASSLAWVSGKLGSYNEQFF,TRBD2,-,TRBV7-6,TRBJ2-1
TGCAGCGTTGAAGGGCAGGGAGGTCAGCCCCAGCATTTT,CSVEGQGGQPQHF,-,-,TRBV29-1,TRBJ1-5
TGTGCCAGCAGCCAAGCCCGCCGAAACAGGGGGCAAGCTTTCTTT,CASSQARRNRGQAFF,TRBD1,-,TRBV3-1/TRBV3-2,TRBJ1-1
TGTGCCAGCAGTGGGACAGGGGGCCGGCGATGGTATGGCTACACCTTC,CASSGTGGRRWYGYTF,TRBD1,-,TRBV6-1,TRBJ1-2
TGTGCCAGCAGTTCAAACAGGGGGCCCACAGATACGCAGTATTTT,CASSSNRGPTDTQYF,TRBD1,-,TRBV7-3,TRBJ2-3
TGTGCCAGCAGTGAACAGGCGAACACTGAAGCTTTCTTT,CASSEQANTEAFF,-,-,TRBV2,TRBJ1-1
TGCGCCAGCAGCTTACCGGGACAGGGGGCTTCCACAGCCTACAATGAGCAGTTCTTC,CASSLPGQGASTAYNEQFF,TRBD1,-,TRBV5-1,TRBJ2-1
TGTGCCAGCAAGGCAGGGAACACCGGGGAGCTGTTTTTT,CASKAGNTGELFF,-,-,TRBV12-3/TRBV12-4,TRBJ2-2
TGTGCCAGCAGCCAAGTACAGACGGGAGACACTGAAGCTTTCTTT,CASSQVQTGDTEAFF,-,-,TRBV14,TRBJ1-1
TGCGCCAGCAGCTTGGGACACCGAGACACCTACGAGCAGTACTTC,CASSLGHRDTYEQYF,-,-,TRBV5-1,TRBJ2-7
TGCGCCAGCAGTGGCAGGGATTCACCCCTCCACTTT,CASSGRDSPLHF,-,-,TRBV5-1,TRBJ1-6
TGTGCCAGCAGCTTGTTAGGGGGCGCTTCTCGGGGCTACACCTTC,CASSLLGGASRGYTF,TRBD1,-,TRBV5-8,TRBJ1-2
TGTGCCAGCAGCCAAGTGGGTAGCGGGAGCACCGGGGAGCTGTTTTTT,CASSQVGSGSTGELFF,TRBD2,-,TRBV14,TRBJ2-2
TGTGCCAGCAGCCAAGATGGGGGGAGGGGCAATCAGCCCCAGCATTTT,CASSQDGGRGNQPQHF,-,few,TRBV3-1/TRBV3-2,TRBJ1-5
TGCGCCAGCAGCCACGGAGTCGAGGCATGGAACACTGAAGCTTTCTTT,CASSHGVEAWNTEAFF,-,-,TRBV4-1,TRBJ1-1
TGTGCCAGCAGCCAAGGGGATAGCGGGGCTGGCTCCTACAATGAGCAGTTCTTC,CASSQGDSGAGSYNEQFF,TRBD2,-,TRBV3-1/TRBV3-2,TRBJ2-1
TGCGCCAGCAGCCAAGAAGGGCTAGCGCGCTCCTACGAGCAGTACTTC,CASSQEGLARSYEQYF,-,-,TRBV4-1,TRBJ2-7
TGTGCCAGCAGCAAAGAAAAAACGCTCGGTTACGAGCAGTACTTC,CASSKEKTLGYEQYF,-,-,TRBV21-1,TRBJ2-7
TGTGCCAGCAGCTTCACAGGGAGGAACACTGAAGCTTTCTTT,CASSFTGRNTEAFF,-,-,TRBV7-8,TRBJ1-1
TGTGCCAGCAGCTTAGGTCCAGCGGCCGCTGGGCCCCAGCATTTT,CASSLGPAAAGPQHF,-,-,TRBV7-2,TRBJ1-5
TGTGCCAGTAGTAGTGGTATTCGGTTAGATACGCAGTATTTT,CASSSGIRLDTQYF,-,-,TRBV19,TRBJ2-3
TGTGCCAGCAGCTTGGGCGGGGGGGCTCCCTACAATGAGCAGTTCTTC,CASSLGGGAPYNEQFF,TRBD2,-,TRBV5-4,TRBJ2-1
TGTGCCAGCAGCCGGGAGACCGAAGCTTTCTTT,CASSRETEAFF,-,-,TRBV5-6,TRBJ1-1
TGTGCCAGCACCCTCCGGGGGAGGACCAATACGCAGTATTTT,CASTLRGRTNTQYF,-,few,TRBV11-2,TRBJ2-3
TGTGCCAGCGCAAAACAGGGATCTAATGAAAAACTGTTTTTT,CASAKQGSNEKLFF,-,-,TRBV2,TRBJ1-4